This is a list of T cell receptor beta chains from one sample in a study of STAT5B mutations in CD4+ large granular lymphocyte leukemia. TCRdb keeps only in-frame clones here, not all; method: immunoSEQ multiplex PCR. Seen here are tens of thousands of clones, 55% to 80% observed once, and the top ten hold approximately 1.9%. The sample taken for sequencing was CD4+ T cells from blood buffy coats. The receptors come from a human donor in good health. Both conserved end residues are part of each CDR3.

V,J,CDR3
TRBV2,TRBJ1-6,CASSVGQKDSPLHF
TRBV5-1,TRBJ1-1,CASSLVPGSTTEAFF
TRBV5-1,TRBJ2-2,CASSLRAREGNTGELFF
TRBV4-1,TRBJ2-3,CASSRPERDTQYF
TRBV30,TRBJ1-2,CAWRNQGRNYGYTF
TRBV7-9,TRBJ1-6,CASSVYRSAGVGSPLHF
TRBV7-9,TRBJ2-3,CASSLGVGRGTDTQYF
TRBV27,TRBJ2-7,CASSLTPLSSYEQYF
TRBV6-6,TRBJ2-3,CASSQLGLAPDTQYF
TRBV10-3,TRBJ1-1,CATEENTEAFF
TRBV7-2,TRBJ2-7,CASSSNPSPGMDF
TRBV2,TRBJ2-3,CASRADRGPQYF
TRBV10-1,TRBJ1-1,CASSGTRGPTEAFF
TRBV30,-,CAWSVDPVEQYF
TRBV13,TRBJ2-4,CASSLSFRDSNIQYF
TRBV5-4,TRBJ2-7,CASSLAGLTYEQYF
TRBV5-1,TRBJ1-4,CASSLAGPQLNEKLFF
TRBV4-2,TRBJ2-3,CASSQDNGGASTDTQYF
TRBV5-1,TRBJ2-1,CASSLEAGQGGIDEQFF
TRBV20-1,TRBJ1-2,CSAPGQSRPLF
TRBV6-1,TRBJ2-6,CASSAAGPGANVLTF
TRBV23-1,TRBJ1-5,CASSLLVGPCHQPQHF
TRBV11-3,TRBJ2-5,CASSIGLDETQYF
TRBV7-2,TRBJ2-2,CASSPRPDGELFF
TRBV15,TRBJ1-2,CATSSHGRDYGYTF
TRBV5-1,TRBJ2-7,CASSLEPYYEQYF
TRBV20-1,TRBJ1-1,CSARPNTEAFF
TRBV5-1,TRBJ2-3,CASSRDGLGGTDTQYF
TRBV12-5,TRBJ2-3,CASAQGGLTDTQYF
TRBV28,TRBJ1-1,CASSQPGQLNTEAFF
TRBV2,TRBJ2-3,CASSEITDTQYF
TRBV7-2,TRBJ1-3,CASSLQPTVSGNTIYF
TRBV6-5,TRBJ2-5,CASSYSQTVYQETQYF
TRBV29-1,TRBJ2-1,CSVEDSWEVNEQFF
TRBV5-6,TRBJ2-2,CASSLGYRDYNTGELFF
TRBV7-8,TRBJ1-4,CASSSTGRTNEKLFF
TRBV5-5,TRBJ2-5,CASSLLSGAQETQYF
TRBV7-2,TRBJ1-4,CASSPRQRVGEKLFF
TRBV2,TRBJ1-1,CASSEAPRGSTEAFF
TRBV7-2,TRBJ2-5,CASSLMGQREETQYF
TRBV4-3,TRBJ1-2,CASSLRAFFGGYTF
TRBV21-1,TRBJ2-7,CASSKHQGPRDRIPYEQYF
TRBV19,TRBJ2-5,CASSIILAPHQETQYF
TRBV28,TRBJ1-2,CASIGEGGRLFGYTF
TRBV7-2,TRBJ1-2,CASSLGQARGYTF
TRBV27,TRBJ1-6,CASKIYRGRLDNSPLHF